The sequence of this T cell receptor (beta chain) was determined in a study of T cell repertoires in ileal Crohn's disease. TCRdb's table, derived via immunoSEQ multiplex PCR, lists solely in-frame clones and lacks some. The sample carries roughly 15,000 clones, 80% recorded once. The CDR3 extends over 13 amino acids. The V end was cut by 4 bases, the J end by 3 bases, with 9 bases between. Germline loops: CDR1 MNHNS, CDR2 SASEGT. V usage is TRBV6-1 and J usage is TRBJ1-2; D gene unclear. The sequence derives from an adult with Crohn's disease. Sequencing input: ileal tissue. The CDR3 nucleotides read TGTGCCAGCAGTGTGGAGGGCCACTATGGCTACACCTTC. Amino acids: CASSVEGHYGYTF.